The 24 T cell receptor beta chains presented below share a single source sample, sequenced in a study of cytomegalovirus exposure and HLA in healthy donors. Some clones are missing from TCRdb's copy, which holds only in-frame ones; the method was immunoSEQ multiplex PCR. Of 130,000 to 150,000 clones in the sample, 70% to 90% are singletons; the top ten hold about 6.7%. Sequenced material: PBMCs. The receptors here all came from a woman under 40 in good health and CMV-seropositive.

The chain carries TRBV2 and TRBJ2-7, with 12 bases identical to TRBD2. CDR1 is SNHLY and CDR2 is FYNNEI in the germline V gene. The CDR3 totals 16 residues. With V trimmed by 6 bases and J by 4 bases, 10 bases remained unmatched. CDR3 amino acids: CASSEDPLAGGYEQYF. CDR3 DNA: TGTGCCAGCAGCGAGGACCCACTAGCGGGGGGTTACGAGCAGTACTTC.

The chain links TRBV10-3 to TRBJ2-3, with 8 positions matching TRBD2. J lost 2 bases, V lost 3 bases, and 4 bases had no gene match. Germline assignment: CDR1 ENHRY and CDR2 SYGVKD. The CDR3 has 15 amino acids. The CDR3 nucleotides read TGTGCCATCAGTGACATAGCGGGGACCACAGATACGCAGTATTTT. Its protein product is CAISDIAGTTDTQYF.

This rearrangement joins TRBV11-1 to TRBJ1-1; D gene ambiguous. Germline V gene sequence: CDR1 SGHAT, CDR2 FQDESV (reference sequence). This CDR3 has 13 amino acids. V was clipped by 1 base and J by 5 bases, with 8 bases between them. For the CDR3, the DNA is TGTGCCAGCAGCTTAGGCGGGGTGACTGAAGCTTTCTTT. Translated, it gives CASSLGGVTEAFF.

The V gene is TRBV28, the J gene TRBJ2-3; 7 bases are a match to TRBD1. Germline loops: CDR1 MDHEN, CDR2 SYDVKM. Unmatched junction bases numbered 10, after V lost 4 bases and J lost 6 bases. CDR3 length equals 15 residues. The CDR3 protein is CASSWDSFDLDTQYF. CDR3 bases: TGTGCCAGCAGTTGGGACAGCTTTGATCTGGATACGCAGTATTTT. Supplemented by reference TRBV28 and TRBJ2-3, the full variable domain reads DVKVTQSSRYLVKRTGEKVFLECVQDMDHENMFWYRQDPGLGLRLIYFSYDVKMKEKGDIPEGYSVSREKKERFSLILESASTNQTSMYLCASSWDSFDLDTQYFGPGTRLTVL.

The chain is built from TRBV28 and TRBJ2-7; D is unclear. Germline V gives CDR1 MDHEN, CDR2 SYDVKM. This CDR3 comprises 12 residues. Trimming removed 6 bases from V and 2 bases from J, with 8 bases in between. CDR3 nucleotides: TGTGCCAGCAGCTCGATAGCCTACGAGCAGTACTTC. Translating it yields CASSSIAYEQYF.

This clone was picked up one time. The chain recombines TRBV6-5 with TRBJ1-2; 9 bases agree with TRBD1. V was pared by 0 bases and J by 6 bases, with 2 bases of the junction left unmatched. The CDR3 spans 14 residues. Germline values: CDR1 MNHEY, CDR2 SVGAGI. For the CDR3, the DNA is TGTGCCAGCAGTTACTCACAGGGGGCGGATGGCTACACCTTC. The encoded protein is CASSYSQGADGYTF.

The DNA of the CDR3 is TGTGCCAGCAGCGATGTTCCGTTCAGCGGGCAGAACATTCAGTACTTC. It yields the protein CASSDVPFSGQNIQYF. The V call is TRBV28, the J call TRBJ2-4; maybe TRBD2 (6 bases). The CDR3 covers 16 residues. Germline V gene sequence: CDR1 MDHEN, CDR2 SYDVKM. V was shortened by 6 bases and J by 7 bases, with 22 bases between the two germline ends.

The chain couples TRBV5-1 to TRBJ1-2; 11 nucleotides match TRBD1. The length of the CDR3 is 15 residues. V lost 3 bases to trimming and J lost 3 bases; unmatched junction nucleotides: 4. In germline, CDR1 is SGHRS, CDR2 YFSETQ. The CDR3 sequence: CASSWTGGRDYGYTF. The CDR3 bases are TGCGCCAGCAGCTGGACAGGGGGCCGAGACTATGGCTACACCTTC.

This chain uses TRBV4-1 with TRBJ2-7, with D perhaps TRBD1 (5 bases). Trimming left V 0 bases short and J 2 bases short, with 14 bases between. Germline CDR1 reads MGHRA; CDR2 reads YSYEKL. The CDR3 totals 16 residues. The CDR3: CASSQERGSRTYEQYF. CDR3 DNA: TGCGCCAGCAGCCAAGAAAGGGGCAGCAGAACCTACGAGCAGTACTTC.

J is TRBJ1-3 and V is TRBV6-1; D may be TRBD1 (6 bases). V shed 4 bases and J shed 0 bases, with 13 bases lying between them. Germline CDR1 reads MNHNS; CDR2 reads SASEGT. The CDR3 sequence is 16 residues long. CDR3 in DNA: TGTGCCAGCAGTGGGGGGGGGCAATCCTCTGGAAACACCATATATTTT. Protein sequence: CASSGGGQSSGNTIYF.

CDR3 in amino acids: CASSQTADWIWGTDTQYF. The DNA of the CDR3 is TGTGCCAGCAGCCAAACCGCGGACTGGATATGGGGCACAGATACGCAGTATTTT. V gene TRBV7-9 combines with J gene TRBJ2-3; D may be TRBD2 (5 bases). V gave up 5 bases and J gave up 1 base, with 22 bases separating them. Germline assignment: CDR1 SEHNR and CDR2 FQNEAQ (reference sequence). CDR3 size: 18 residues.

This rearrangement joins TRBV5-5 to TRBJ1-1; D unclear. This CDR3 spans 14 amino acids. V dropped 1 base and J dropped 0 bases, with 7 bases sitting between them. Per germline, CDR1 SGHKS and CDR2 YYEKEE (reference sequence). CDR3 DNA sequence: TGTGCCAGCAGCTTGCGCCAGATGAACACTGAAGCTTTCTTT. Its translation is CASSLRQMNTEAFF.

The chain carries TRBV27 and TRBJ1-4, with TRBD1 matching over 8 bases. This CDR3 spans 14 amino acids. After removal of 5 bases from V and 8 bases from J, the junction contained 7 bases not matched to a gene. Germline assignment: CDR1 MNHEY and CDR2 SMNVEV (reference sequence). The CDR3, as DNA: TGTGCCAGCAGTCGACAGGGGTATGGGGAAAAACTGTTTTTT. Its protein product is CASSRQGYGEKLFF.

The J gene is TRBJ2-7, the V gene TRBV9, with D uncertain. Germline V gene data show CDR1 as SGDLS and CDR2 as YYNGEE. The CDR3 sequence is 14 residues long. V lost 0 bases, J lost 1 base, and 8 bases lay in between. CDR3 loop: CASSVGLQSYEQYF. DNA for the CDR3: TGTGCCAGCAGCGTAGGTCTTCAGTCCTACGAGCAGTACTTC.

The rearrangement uses TRBV18 and TRBJ2-7; 7 positions agree with TRBD2. Germline V gene data show CDR1 as KGHSH and CDR2 as LQKENI. Trimming cost V 0 bases and J 4 bases; bases outside gene matches: 3. The CDR3 runs 14 residues. Here the CDR3 DNA reads TGTGCCAGCTCACCACCGAGAGCGGGGTACGAGCAGTACTTC. Translated: CASSPPRAGYEQYF. Using reference TRBV18 and TRBJ2-7 for the parts outside the CDR3, the full variable domain is NAGVMQNPRHLVRRRGQEARLRCSPMKGHSHVYWYRQLPEEGLKFMVYLQKENIIDESGMPKERFSAEFPKEGPSILRIQQVVRGDSAAYFCASSPPRAGYEQYFGPGTRLTVT.

This chain connects TRBV13 to TRBJ2-7; D possibly corresponds to TRBD1 (5 bases). Trimming removed 4 bases at V and 5 bases at J, with 21 bases between. Germline CDR1 is PRHDT and CDR2 is FYEKMQ (reference sequence). CDR3 size: 16 residues. The CDR3 DNA sequence: TGTGCCAGCAGCTCGCAGCGTACAGGCCTAGAGAACGAGCAGTACTTC. Translating gives CASSSQRTGLENEQYF.

The rearrangement links TRBV9 to TRBJ1-4; D perhaps matches TRBD1 (5 bases). Looked up from germline, CDR1 is SGDLS and CDR2 is YYNGEE. This CDR3 region has 14 residues. Trimming removed 4 bases from V and 6 bases from J, with 13 bases in between. CDR3 sequence reads: CASSPDSFYEKLFF. The CDR3 nucleotides read TGTGCCAGCAGCCCCGACAGTTTCTATGAAAAACTGTTTTTT.

The CDR3 bases are TGCGCCAGCACCAGAGCTAGCGGGAGCTACGAGCAGTACTTC. Translation: CASTRASGSYEQYF. The genes are TRBV5-1 and TRBJ2-7, with TRBD2 identical over 10 bases. The ends lost 6 bases at V and 3 bases at J; junction bases unmatched: 6. In germline, CDR1 is SGHRS, CDR2 YFSETQ. CDR3 length equals 14 residues. The whole variable domain, remainder taken from reference TRBV5-1 and TRBJ2-7, is KAGVTQTPRYLIKTRGQQVTLSCSPISGHRSVSWYQQTPGQGLQFLFEYFSETQRNKGNFPGRFSGRQFSNSRSEMNVSTLELGDSALYLCASTRASGSYEQYFGPGTRLTVT.

The chain employs TRBV2 and TRBJ1-2, with D perhaps TRBD1 (6 bases). The CDR3 spans 14 residues. Germline V gene sequence: CDR1 SNHLY, CDR2 FYNNEI. Trimming took 5 bases from V and 2 from J, leaving 12 bases between them. CDR3 bases: TGTGCCAGCAGTCCGGACAGCGGCAACTATGGCTACACCTTC. Its protein product is CASSPDSGNYGYTF.

V gene TRBV7-9 combines with J gene TRBJ2-3; TRBD1 matches 9 bases. The germline V gene encodes CDR1 SEHNR and CDR2 FQNEAQ (reference sequence). The CDR3 runs 16 residues. J was trimmed by 2 bases and V by 7 bases; bases with no gene match: 10. Here the CDR3 reads CASTIRGTGSTDTQYF. The CDR3 DNA sequence: TGTGCCAGCACCATTCGGGGGACAGGGTCCACAGATACGCAGTATTTT.

The J gene is TRBJ2-3, the V gene TRBV6-5, with D perhaps TRBD2 (6 bases). V lost 10 bases, J lost 10 bases, and 21 bases lay in between. Germline values: CDR1 MNHEY, CDR2 SVGAGI. This CDR3 is 13 amino acids long. CDR3 loop: CAISRGTSFAQYF. Here the CDR3 DNA reads TGTGCCATCTCCCGGGGGACGAGTTTTGCGCAGTATTTT.

The V gene is TRBV28, the J gene TRBJ2-7; 8 positions match TRBD2. J was trimmed by 7 bases and V by 5 bases; bases with no gene match: 10. Germline assignment: CDR1 MDHEN and CDR2 SYDVKM. The CDR3 totals 14 residues. The CDR3 region has the DNA TGTGCCAGCAGTAGGACGGGAGGGCCGGAGGAGCAGTACTTC. Residues: CASSRTGGPEEQYF.

This clone was counted a single time. This sequence joins TRBV29-1 and TRBJ2-3, with 10 bases lining up with TRBD1. Losses at the gene ends were 7 bases for V and 0 bases for J; bases not matched to a gene: 10. This CDR3 contains 16 residues. CDR1 SQVTM and CDR2 ANQGSEA come from the germline V gene. The CDR3 region is CSAGTGAKMSTDTQYF. CDR3 DNA: TGCAGCGCGGGGACAGGGGCGAAAATGAGCACAGATACGCAGTATTTT.

The V gene is TRBV29-1, the J gene TRBJ1-1; D may be TRBD1 (5 bases). Germline V CDR1 and CDR2: SQVTM, ANQGSEA. The V gene lost 2 bases and the J gene lost 5 bases, with 12 bases spanning the gap. The CDR3 runs 13 residues. The CDR3 DNA reads TGCAGCGTTGAACTGGGGCTGCGGACTGAAGCTTTCTTT. Translating it yields CSVELGLRTEAFF.